The TCR beta chain under discussion was sequenced for a study of post-analysis software for immune sequencing data. Whole-study results and caveats: When patients were compared with controls, about 5 TRBV segments were more frequent, TRBV5-6, TRBV5-1 and TRBV20-1 among them.

Presence of unique molecular identifiers characterized the TCR beta cDNA libraries. TCRdb reanalysed the PCR reads using MiXCR and keeps one entry per CDR3 protein. The data show almost 700,000 distinct CDR3 sequences, approximately 60% seen once. The junction had 9 bases not matched to a gene; V was cut back by 4 bases and J by 13 bases. CDR3 size: 13 residues. CDR1 and CDR2 from the germline V gene are SGHRS and YFSETQ. There are a few counts of this clonotype. The antigen remains undetermined. The source material was blood. The chain carries TRBV5-1 and TRBJ1-2, with 11 bases aligning to TRBD1. The sequence derives from a girl between 2 and 10 years old with multiple sclerosis. CDR3 in amino acids: CASSLQEDRGLTF. DNA for the CDR3: TGCGCCAGCAGCCTTCAGGAGGACAGGGGGCTCACCTTC.